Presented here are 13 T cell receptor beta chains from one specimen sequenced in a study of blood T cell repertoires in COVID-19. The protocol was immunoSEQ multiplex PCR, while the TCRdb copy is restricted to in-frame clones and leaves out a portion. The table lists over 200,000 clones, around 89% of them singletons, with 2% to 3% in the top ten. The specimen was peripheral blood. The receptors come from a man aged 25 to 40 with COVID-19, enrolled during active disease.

The CDR3 nucleotides are TGTGCCAGCAGCCCCCGGACTGATGCCTATGGCTACACCTTC. Translating it yields CASSPRTDAYGYTF. The J gene is TRBJ1-2, the V gene TRBV7-9; the D is unclear. Trimming removed 5 bases at V and 4 bases at J, with 14 bases between. The germline gives CDR1 SEHNR, CDR2 FQNEAQ (reference sequence). This CDR3 comprises 14 residues.

CDR3 region: CASSQRGGPGDEQFF. CDR3 nucleotide sequence: TGTGCCAGCAGCCAAAGGGGGGGCCCTGGGGATGAGCAGTTCTTC. V is TRBV6-5 and J is TRBJ2-1, with a tentative D call TRBD2 (7 bases). This CDR3 is 15 amino acids long. Looked up from germline, CDR1 is MNHEY and CDR2 is SVGAGI. Trimming removed 6 bases from V and 8 bases from J, with 20 bases in between.

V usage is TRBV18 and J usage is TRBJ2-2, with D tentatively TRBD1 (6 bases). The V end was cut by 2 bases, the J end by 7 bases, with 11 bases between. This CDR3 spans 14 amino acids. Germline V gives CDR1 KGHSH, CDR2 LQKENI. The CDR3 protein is CASSPRGKDGELFF. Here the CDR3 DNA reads TGTGCCAGCTCACCAAGGGGGAAGGACGGGGAGCTGTTTTTT.

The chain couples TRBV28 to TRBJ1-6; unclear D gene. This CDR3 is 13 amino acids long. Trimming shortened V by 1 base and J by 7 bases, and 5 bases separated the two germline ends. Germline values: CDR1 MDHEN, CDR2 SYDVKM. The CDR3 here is CASSLSFNSPLHF. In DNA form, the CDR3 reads TGTGCCAGCAGTTTATCGTTCAATTCACCCCTCCACTTT.

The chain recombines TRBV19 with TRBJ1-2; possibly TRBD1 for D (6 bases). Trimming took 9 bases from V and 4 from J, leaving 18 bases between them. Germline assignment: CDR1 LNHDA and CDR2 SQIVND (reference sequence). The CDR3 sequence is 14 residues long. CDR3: CASDSRGYGYGYTF. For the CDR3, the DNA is TGTGCCAGCGATTCGAGGGGGTACGGCTATGGCTACACCTTC. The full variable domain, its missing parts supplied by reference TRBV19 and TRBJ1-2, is DGGITQSPKYLFRKEGQNVTLSCEQNLNHDAMYWYRQDPGQGLRLIYYSQIVNDFQKGDIAEGYSVSREKKESFPLTVTSAQKNPTAFYLCASDSRGYGYGYTFGSGTRLTVV.

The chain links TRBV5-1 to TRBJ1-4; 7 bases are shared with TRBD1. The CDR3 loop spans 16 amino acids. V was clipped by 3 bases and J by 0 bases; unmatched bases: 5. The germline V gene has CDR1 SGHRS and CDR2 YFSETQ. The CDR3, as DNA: TGCGCCAGCAGCTACGGACAGGCATCAACTAATGAAAAACTGTTTTTT. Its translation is CASSYGQASTNEKLFF.

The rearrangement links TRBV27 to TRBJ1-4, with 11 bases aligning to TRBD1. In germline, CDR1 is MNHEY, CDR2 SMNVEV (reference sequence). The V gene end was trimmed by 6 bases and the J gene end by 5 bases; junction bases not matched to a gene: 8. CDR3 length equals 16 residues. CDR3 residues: CASRDRGLTPNEKLFF. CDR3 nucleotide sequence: TGTGCCAGCAGGGACAGGGGGCTCACACCGAATGAAAAACTGTTTTTT.

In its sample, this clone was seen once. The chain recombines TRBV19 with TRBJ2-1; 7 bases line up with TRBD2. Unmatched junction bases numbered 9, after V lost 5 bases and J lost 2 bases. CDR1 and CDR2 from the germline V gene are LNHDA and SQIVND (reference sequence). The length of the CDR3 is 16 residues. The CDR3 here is CASSPTSDPTYNEQFF. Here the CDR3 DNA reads TGTGCCAGTAGTCCAACTAGCGATCCCACCTACAATGAGCAGTTCTTC.

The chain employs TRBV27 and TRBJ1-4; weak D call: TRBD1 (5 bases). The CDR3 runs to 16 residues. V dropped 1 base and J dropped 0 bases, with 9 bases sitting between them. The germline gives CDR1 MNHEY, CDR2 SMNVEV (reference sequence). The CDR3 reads CASSLYQGSTNEKLFF. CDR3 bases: TGTGCCAGCAGTTTATATCAGGGTTCAACTAATGAAAAACTGTTTTTT.

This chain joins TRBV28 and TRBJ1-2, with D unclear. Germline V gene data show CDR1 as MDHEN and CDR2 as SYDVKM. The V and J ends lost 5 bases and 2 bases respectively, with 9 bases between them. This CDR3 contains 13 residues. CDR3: CASSTSRNYGYTF. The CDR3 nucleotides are TGTGCCAGCAGTACCTCCCGGAACTATGGCTACACCTTC.

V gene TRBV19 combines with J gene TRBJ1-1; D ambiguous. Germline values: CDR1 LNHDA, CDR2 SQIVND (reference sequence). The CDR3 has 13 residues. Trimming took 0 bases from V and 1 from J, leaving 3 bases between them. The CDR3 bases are TGTGCCAGTAGTATAGACAGGAACACTGAAGCTTTCTTT. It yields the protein CASSIDRNTEAFF.

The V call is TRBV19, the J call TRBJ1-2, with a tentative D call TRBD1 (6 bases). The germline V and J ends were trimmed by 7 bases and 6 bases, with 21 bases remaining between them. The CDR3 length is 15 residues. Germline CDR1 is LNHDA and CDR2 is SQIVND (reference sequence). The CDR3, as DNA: TGTGCCAGTATTAGTACGGGGGGCCCAGTCAATGGCTACACCTTC. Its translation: CASISTGGPVNGYTF.

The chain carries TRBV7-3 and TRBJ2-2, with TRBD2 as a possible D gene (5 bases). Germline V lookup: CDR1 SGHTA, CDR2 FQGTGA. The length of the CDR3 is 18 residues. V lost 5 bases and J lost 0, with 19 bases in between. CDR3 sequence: CASSPHHTSSSNTGELFF. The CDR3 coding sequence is TGTGCCAGCAGCCCCCATCACACTAGTTCCTCGAACACCGGGGAGCTGTTTTTT.